This T cell receptor beta chain was obtained from a study of cytomegalovirus exposure and HLA in healthy donors. Study in general: Drawn from HLA-typed donors, approximately 85 million unique TCRs were held in an early data release.

The PCR employed 60 Vbeta primers together with 13 Jbeta primers. Profiled with immunoSEQ multiplex PCR; TCRdb holds only in-frame clones, not every one. The data show fewer than 200,000 clones, with approximately 71% seen just once and over 4.5% held by the top ten. General observations from the study: Most of the TCR beta V segments (in an earlier analysis) were productive either about 90% or about 30% of the time. Associated with HLA alleles at 0.05 false discovery rate in a later analysis were fewer than 20,000 TCR beta sequences. TCR beta chains numbering more than 150 were designated cytomegalovirus-associated.

Trimming cost V 6 bases and J 9 bases; bases outside gene matches: 10. The germline V gene has CDR1 LNHDA and CDR2 SQIVND (reference sequence). This CDR3 is built from 14 residues. This clone came up a few times. Its specificity is unknown. This sequence joins TRBV19 and TRBJ1-5; 8 positions agree with TRBD1. The sample consisted of PBMCs. This sequence was found in a male donor in good health and CMV-seronegative. The CDR3 region is CASSRQGPQWPQHF. CDR3 nucleotide sequence: TGTGCCAGTAGCCGACAGGGGCCGCAATGGCCCCAGCATTTT. The variable domain in full, completed from reference TRBV19 and TRBJ1-5, reads DGGITQSPKYLFRKEGQNVTLSCEQNLNHDAMYWYRQDPGQGLRLIYYSQIVNDFQKGDIAEGYSVSREKKESFPLTVTSAQKNPTAFYLCASSRQGPQWPQHFGDGTRLSIL.